One sample yielded the 18 T cell receptor beta chains listed below, sequenced in a study of T cells in Graves' hyperthyroidism and ophthalmopathy. RNA transcripts were the template for amplifying TCR beta CDR3 regions. First-round RT-PCR targeting the TCR CDR3 was performed with the HTBI primer set. From the multiplex PCR reads, TCRdb called clonotypes with MiXCR, one entry per CDR3 protein. The sample holds more than 550,000 distinct CDR3 sequences; about 17% are singletons and the top ten take 16%. The source material was blood. The receptors stem from a woman between 50 and 59 years old with Graves' hyperthyroidism that later progressed to Graves' ophthalmopathy.

This clonotype was counted a few times. The chain combines TRBV24-1 with TRBJ2-3; D is ambiguous. The CDR3 totals 15 residues. V was trimmed by 4 bases and J by 4 bases, leaving 14 bases between them. Looked up from germline, CDR1 is KGHDR and CDR2 is SFDVKD. CDR3 residues: CATSDPRVGSDTQYF. CDR3 in DNA: TGTGCCACCAGTGACCCTAGGGTCGGATCAGATACGCAGTATTTT.

The chain couples TRBV5-1 to TRBJ2-1, with TRBD2 matching 7 bases. V shed 4 bases, J shed 7 bases, and the junction held 8 bases outside the gene matches. The CDR3 runs 14 residues. CDR1 SGHRS and CDR2 YFSETQ come from the germline V gene. The CDR3 sequence is CASSGGLSQNEQFF. In DNA form, the CDR3 reads TGCGCCAGCAGCGGGGGACTATCCCAGAATGAGCAGTTCTTC. Full variable domain (rest looked up from reference TRBV5-1 and TRBJ2-1): KAGVTQTPRYLIKTRGQQVTLSCSPISGHRSVSWYQQTPGQGLQFLFEYFSETQRNKGNFPGRFSGRQFSNSRSEMNVSTLELGDSALYLCASSGGLSQNEQFFGPGTRLTVL.

This clonotype was recorded a few times. The rearrangement uses TRBV6-1 and TRBJ2-7; tentatively, D is TRBD1 (6 bases). The CDR3 is made up of 14 amino acids. Germline loops: CDR1 MNHNS, CDR2 SASEGT. Between the trimmed V and J ends, which lost 5 bases and 2 bases, there was a span of 13 bases. CDR3 coding DNA: TGTGCCAGCAGTCGCCCCGGGGACACCTACGAGCAGTACTTC. The encoded protein is CASSRPGDTYEQYF.

This clonotype was counted between two and nine times. The CDR3 nucleotides read TGCAGCGTTGAAGATCGGGACAAGGGGTCCTACGAGCAGTACTTC. Amino acid sequence: CSVEDRDKGSYEQYF. The V and J genes are TRBV29-1 and TRBJ2-7, with a tentative D call TRBD1 (6 bases). The germline gives CDR1 SQVTM, CDR2 ANQGSEA. Between the trimmed V and J ends, which lost 0 bases and 1 base, there was a span of 13 bases. The CDR3 totals 15 residues.

This chain links TRBV4-1 with TRBJ1-5; 7 bases are a match to TRBD1. CDR1 is MGHRA and CDR2 is YSYEKL in the germline V gene. V was clipped by 4 bases and J by 4 bases; unmatched bases: 7. This CDR3 contains 15 residues. This CDR3 reads CASSPTTGVNQPQHF. CDR3 nucleotide sequence: TGCGCCAGCAGCCCAACTACAGGGGTAAATCAGCCCCAGCATTTT.

This clonotype was seen many times. This chain connects TRBV5-1 to TRBJ1-1; perhaps TRBD1 as D (5 bases). Germline values: CDR1 SGHRS, CDR2 YFSETQ. The V gene lost 0 bases and the J gene lost 4 bases, with 10 bases spanning the gap. CDR3 length equals 14 residues. The CDR3 coding sequence is TGCGCCAGCAGCTTGGGGGTCGGGACCACTGAAGCTTTCTTT. It yields the protein CASSLGVGTTEAFF.

The gene calls are TRBV19 and TRBJ1-2; D not resolved. The germline gives CDR1 LNHDA, CDR2 SQIVND (reference sequence). This CDR3 has 15 residues. V was shortened by 5 bases and J by 1 base, with 14 bases between the two germline ends. CDR3 sequence reads: CASSYLQVLNYGYTF. The CDR3 DNA is TGTGCCAGTAGTTACCTCCAGGTCCTTAACTATGGCTACACCTTC.

This clonotype has at least ten counts. The CDR3 here is CASSPGQGADTQYF. The CDR3 DNA follows: TGTGCCAGCAGCCCCGGACAGGGTGCAGATACGCAGTATTTT. The chain recombines TRBV3-1 with TRBJ2-3, with 8 bases lining up with TRBD1. Germline trimming cut 4 bases from V and 4 bases from J; bases unmatched to any gene: 4. This CDR3 contains 14 residues. Germline-derived CDR1 and CDR2 are LGHDT and YNNKEL (reference sequence).

This clonotype has just a few counts. The chain links TRBV7-9 to TRBJ2-5; 7 bases map to TRBD1. The CDR3 sequence is 16 residues long. The V gene's germline CDR1 is SEHNR and CDR2 FQNEAQ (reference sequence). V shed 2 bases, J shed 3 bases, and the junction held 9 bases outside the gene matches. CDR3 in DNA: TGTGCCAGCAGCTTAAGCCTCTGGGACAGCAAAGAGACCCAGTACTTC. Its protein product is CASSLSLWDSKETQYF.

The rearrangement links TRBV19 to TRBJ1-6; no definite D call. This CDR3 contains 17 residues. Germline V gives CDR1 LNHDA, CDR2 SQIVND (reference sequence). Trimming took 6 bases from V and 0 from J, leaving 15 bases between them. In nucleotides, the CDR3 is TGTGCCAGTAGAACGACGGACGGGAGCTCCTATAATTCACCCCTCCACTTT. This encodes CASRTTDGSSYNSPLHF. Variable domain in full (rest from reference TRBV19 and TRBJ1-6): DGGITQSPKYLFRKEGQNVTLSCEQNLNHDAMYWYRQDPGQGLRLIYYSQIVNDFQKGDIAEGYSVSREKKESFPLTVTSAQKNPTAFYLCASRTTDGSSYNSPLHFGNGTRLTVT.

This clonotype was counted a few times. The gene calls are TRBV11-1 and TRBJ2-1; no clear D gene. Trimming took off 0 bases at V and 8 bases at J, with 8 bases between the two ends. CDR3 length: 13 amino acids. CDR1 SGHAT and CDR2 FQDESV come from the germline V gene (reference sequence). In DNA form, the CDR3 reads TGTGCCAGCAGCTTAGCGCCGGTTGATGAGCAGTTCTTC. Its protein is CASSLAPVDEQFF. The full variable domain, rest sourced from reference TRBV11-1 and TRBJ2-1, is EAEVAQSPRYKITEKSQAVAFWCDPISGHATLYWYRQILGQGPELLVQFQDESVVDDSQLPKDRFSAERLKGVDSTLKIQPAELGDSAMYLCASSLAPVDEQFFGPGTRLTVL.

This clonotype was found a few times. The chain joins TRBV10-1 to TRBJ2-5; TRBD2 matches at 13 bases. The CDR3 consists of 16 residues. Germline CDR1 is WNHNN and CDR2 is SYGVQD (reference sequence). V shed 6 bases, J shed 2 bases, and the junction held 6 bases outside the gene matches. In DNA form, the CDR3 reads TGCGCCAGCAGCAAAGGGACTAGCGGGGAACAAGAGACCCAGTACTTC. Its translation is CASSKGTSGEQETQYF.

The genes are TRBV19 and TRBJ1-4, with D perhaps TRBD1 (5 bases). V lost 2 bases, J lost 7 bases, and 20 bases lay in between. Germline lookup yields CDR1 LNHDA and CDR2 SQIVND (reference sequence). The CDR3 loop spans 17 amino acids. The CDR3 DNA is TGTGCCAGTAGTATAATAGGATCGGGACGGCTCATTGAAAAACTGTTTTTT. Its protein is CASSIIGSGRLIEKLFF.

The V call is TRBV4-1, the J call TRBJ2-2, with 10 bases lining up with TRBD2. V lost 0 bases, J lost 2 bases, and 6 bases stayed unmatched. The CDR3 spans 18 residues. CDR1 and CDR2 (germline): MGHRA, YSYEKL. DNA for the CDR3: TGCGCCAGCAGCCAAGATTCCGGACTAGCGGCCAACACCGGGGAGCTGTTTTTT. It is translated as CASSQDSGLAANTGELFF.

This clonotype has at least ten counts. The junction does not match germline at one end; this may be a read error. The V call is TRBV2, the J call TRBJ2-1, with D possibly TRBD2 on 6 matching bases. The CDR3 length is 15 residues. In germline, CDR1 is SNHLY, CDR2 FYNNEI. This CDR3 is CASIRRGISSNEQFF. The CDR3 nucleotides read TGTGCCAGCATAAGACGGGGGATCTCCTCCAATGAGCAGTTCTTC.

This clonotype was observed once. V is TRBV19 and J is TRBJ2-1; 8 nucleotides align to TRBD2. The CDR3 extends over 15 amino acids. Trimming removed 7 bases from V and 3 bases from J; junction bases left unmatched: 8. The germline CDR1 and CDR2 sequences are LNHDA and SQIVND (reference sequence). The CDR3 region is CASTSAGAFYNEQFF. CDR3 bases: TGTGCCAGTACCTCAGCGGGGGCCTTCTACAATGAGCAGTTCTTC.

This clonotype occurred many times. The J gene is TRBJ2-7, the V gene TRBV5-1; no reliable D call. Germline V gene data show CDR1 as SGHRS and CDR2 as YFSETQ. V shed 2 bases and J shed 0 bases, with 6 bases lying between them. This CDR3 region has 13 residues. This CDR3 is CASSFSRSYEQYF. CDR3 coding DNA: TGCGCCAGCAGCTTTAGCCGCTCCTACGAGCAGTACTTC.

Only a few counts were recorded for this clonotype. This rearrangement joins TRBV11-2 to TRBJ2-5, with 9 bases aligning to TRBD2. This CDR3 is built from 20 residues. Trimming removed 5 bases from V and 0 bases from J; junction bases left unmatched: 19. Per germline, CDR1 SGHAT and CDR2 FQNNGV. Here the CDR3 DNA reads TGTGCCAGCAGCCCACCCACGGGGGTAGCGGGGGCCCCGTACCAAGAGACCCAGTACTTC. Its protein is CASSPPTGVAGAPYQETQYF.